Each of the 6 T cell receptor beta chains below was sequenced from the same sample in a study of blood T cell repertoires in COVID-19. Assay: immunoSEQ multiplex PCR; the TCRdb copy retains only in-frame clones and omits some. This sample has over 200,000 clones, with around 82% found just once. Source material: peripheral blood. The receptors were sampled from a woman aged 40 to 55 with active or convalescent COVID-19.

The CDR3 sequence is CASTTGESSYNEQFF. The CDR3 nucleotides are TGTGCCAGTACCACTGGGGAGAGCTCCTACAATGAGCAGTTCTTC. The V call is TRBV19, the J call TRBJ2-1; tentatively, D is TRBD2 (5 bases). This CDR3 is 15 amino acids long. Germline CDR1 LNHDA, CDR2 SQIVND (reference sequence). Between the trimmed V and J ends, which lost 7 bases and 0 bases, there was a span of 13 bases.

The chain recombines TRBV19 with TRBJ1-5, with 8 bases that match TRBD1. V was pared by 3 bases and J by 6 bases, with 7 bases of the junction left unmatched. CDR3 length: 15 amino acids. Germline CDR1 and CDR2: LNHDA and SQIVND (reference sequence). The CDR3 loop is CASSIFQGASQPQHF. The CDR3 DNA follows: TGTGCCAGTAGTATTTTCCAGGGGGCAAGTCAGCCCCAGCATTTT.

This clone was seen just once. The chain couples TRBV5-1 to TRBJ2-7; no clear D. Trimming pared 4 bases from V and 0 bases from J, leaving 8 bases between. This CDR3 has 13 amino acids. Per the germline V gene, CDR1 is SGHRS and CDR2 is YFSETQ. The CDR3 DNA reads TGCGCCAGCAGCCCTAGAGGCTCCTACGAGCAGTACTTC. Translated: CASSPRGSYEQYF.

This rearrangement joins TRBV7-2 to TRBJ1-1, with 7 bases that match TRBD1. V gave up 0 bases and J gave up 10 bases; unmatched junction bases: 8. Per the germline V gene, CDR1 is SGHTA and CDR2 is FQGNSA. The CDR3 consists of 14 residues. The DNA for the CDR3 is TGTGCCAGCAGCTTAGCCCTGACAGGGTACGGAGCTTTCTTT. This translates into CASSLALTGYGAFF.

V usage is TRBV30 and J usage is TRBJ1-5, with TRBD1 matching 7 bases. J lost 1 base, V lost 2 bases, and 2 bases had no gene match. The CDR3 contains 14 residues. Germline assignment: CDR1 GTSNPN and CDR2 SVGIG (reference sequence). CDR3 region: CAWSTGASNQPQHF. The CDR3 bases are TGTGCCTGGAGTACAGGGGCCAGCAATCAGCCCCAGCATTTT.

The CDR3 loop reads CASSSTGQGAEGEQYF. CDR3 DNA: TGTGCCAGCAGCTCTACAGGACAGGGGGCTGAGGGCGAGCAGTACTTC. The chain has TRBV21-1 and TRBJ2-7; the D segment call TRBD1 is taken from the table without a DNA check. TRBV21-1 is termed a pseudogene. CDR3 length: 16 amino acids.